This T cell receptor beta chain was sequenced during a study of T cell clonality in common variable immunodeficiency. This clone was counted a few times. Its antigen is as yet unknown. The observed sequence ends 3 residues before the CDR3 terminus, with the missing tail filled in from the germline J gene. TCRdb keeps only in-frame clones here, not all; method: immunoSEQ multiplex PCR. There are 30,000 to 40,000 clones in the sample, none observed a single time. V shed 6 bases and J 0 bases; nucleotides not matched to a gene: 13. The CDR3 loop spans 18 amino acids. Germline-derived CDR1 and CDR2 are KGHSH and LQKENI. Study results and caveats: In common variable immunodeficiency, TCR beta chains reportedly carried fewer deletions and N-nucleotide insertions.

This clonotype originated in a human donor with common variable immunodeficiency. Specimen: peripheral blood mononuclear cells. This chain links TRBV18 with TRBJ2-3; 9 nucleotides line up with TRBD2. The CDR3 spells CASSRAGGPYTSTDTQYF. The CDR3 bases that were read are TGTGCCAGCTCGCGAGCGGGAGGACCTTATACTAGCACAGATACG. Full variable domain (rest looked up from reference TRBV18 and TRBJ2-3): NAGVMQNPRHLVRRRGQEARLRCSPMKGHSHVYWYRQLPEEGLKFMVYLQKENIIDESGMPKERFSAEFPKEGPSILRIQQVVRGDSAAYFCASSRAGGPYTSTDTQYFGPGTRLTVL.